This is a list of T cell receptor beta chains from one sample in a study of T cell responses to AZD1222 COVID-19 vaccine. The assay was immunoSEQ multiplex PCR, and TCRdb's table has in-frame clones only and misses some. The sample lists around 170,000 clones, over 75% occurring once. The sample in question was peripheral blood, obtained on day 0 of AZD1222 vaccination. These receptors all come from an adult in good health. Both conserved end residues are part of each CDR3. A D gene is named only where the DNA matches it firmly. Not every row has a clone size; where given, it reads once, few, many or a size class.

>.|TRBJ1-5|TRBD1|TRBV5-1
CASSYSGGGQPQHF
TGCGCCAGCAGCTACTCAGGGGGAGGCCAGCCCCAGCATTTT
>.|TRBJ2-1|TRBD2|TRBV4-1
CASSQDTTSGYNEQFF
TGCGCCAGCAGCCAAGATACTACTAGCGGATACAATGAGCAGTTCTTC
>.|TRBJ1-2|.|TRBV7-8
CASSPWDDYGYTF
TGTGCCAGCAGCCCCTGGGACGACTATGGCTACACCTTC
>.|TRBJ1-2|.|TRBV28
CASSYTPLGVYGYTF
TGTGCCAGCAGTTACACCCCTTTGGGGGTCTATGGCTACACCTTC
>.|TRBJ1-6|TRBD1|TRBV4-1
CASSRGQGGNSPLHF
TGCGCCAGCAGCCGCGGACAGGGGGGTAATTCACCCCTCCACTTT
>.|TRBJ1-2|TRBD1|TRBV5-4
CASSLAAGQGIYGYTF
TGTGCCAGCAGCTTGGCGGCGGGACAGGGGATTTATGGCTACACCTTC
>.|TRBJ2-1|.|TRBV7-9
CASSLARPFLFF
TGTGCCAGCAGCTTAGCTCGGCCCTTTCTGTTCTTC
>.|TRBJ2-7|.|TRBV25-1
CASSEGSGGPYEQYF
TGTGCCAGCAGTGAGGGTAGCGGAGGTCCTTACGAGCAGTACTTC
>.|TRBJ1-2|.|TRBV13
CASSLSPRGTGYGYTF
TGTGCCAGCAGCTTATCACCTAGGGGGACCGGCTATGGCTACACCTTC
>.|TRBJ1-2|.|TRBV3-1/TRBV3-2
CASSQEGDLYGYTF
TGTGCCAGCAGCCAAGAGGGGGACCTCTATGGCTACACCTTC
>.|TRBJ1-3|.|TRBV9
CASSTLGGHSSGNTIYF
TGTGCCAGCAGCACACTTGGGGGCCATAGCTCTGGAAACACCATATATTTT
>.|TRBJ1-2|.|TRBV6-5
CASTPGGANYGYTF
TGTGCCAGCACTCCCGGGGGGGCAAACTATGGCTACACCTTC
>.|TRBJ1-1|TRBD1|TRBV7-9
CASSLVGTANTEAFF
TGTGCCAGCAGCTTAGTTGGGACAGCGAACACTGAAGCTTTCTTT
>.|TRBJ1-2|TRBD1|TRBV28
CASSEGDRDYGYTF
TGTGCCAGCAGTGAGGGGGACAGGGACTATGGCTACACCTTC
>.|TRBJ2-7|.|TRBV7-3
CASSPGHIYEQYF
TGTGCCAGCAGCCCGGGACACATCTACGAGCAGTACTTC
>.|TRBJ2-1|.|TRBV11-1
CASSSAPSMNEQFF
TGTGCCAGCAGCTCCGCACCGTCGATGAATGAGCAGTTCTTC
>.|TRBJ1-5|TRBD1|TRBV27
CASSRTGSNQPQHF
TGTGCCAGCAGTCGGACAGGCAGCAATCAGCCCCAGCATTTT
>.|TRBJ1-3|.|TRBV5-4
CASSFLGPGNTIYF
TGTGCCAGCAGCTTCTTGGGACCTGGAAACACCATATATTTT
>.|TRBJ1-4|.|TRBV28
CASIEAGVDEKLFF
TGTGCCAGCATCGAGGCAGGGGTCGATGAAAAACTGTTTTTT
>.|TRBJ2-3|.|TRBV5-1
CASSALKGSTDTQYF
TGCGCCAGCAGCGCCCTCAAGGGAAGCACAGATACGCAGTATTTT
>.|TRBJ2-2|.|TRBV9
CASSPYLSDAGELFF
TGTGCCAGCAGCCCCTATTTGTCGGACGCCGGGGAGCTGTTTTTT
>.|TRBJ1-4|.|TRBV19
CASSILRAVQGREKLFF
TGTGCCAGTAGTATCCTCCGTGCGGTGCAAGGACGCGAAAAACTGTTTTTT
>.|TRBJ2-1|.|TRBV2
CASSGGLNEQFF
TGTGCCAGCAGCGGGGGGCTCAATGAGCAGTTCTTC
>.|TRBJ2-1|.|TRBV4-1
CASSRVGQGFDNEQFF
TGCGCCAGCAGCCGGGTGGGGCAGGGATTTGATAATGAGCAGTTCTTC
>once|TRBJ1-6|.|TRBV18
CASSLGDGNSPLHF
TGTGCCAGCTCTTTAGGGGACGGTAATTCACCCCTCCACTTT
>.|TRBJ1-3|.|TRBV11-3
CASSPQVFRGNTIYF
TGTGCCAGCAGCCCCCAGGTTTTTAGAGGAAACACCATATATTTT
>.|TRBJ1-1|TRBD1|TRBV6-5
CASSPGQGAITEAFF
TGTGCCAGCAGTCCTGGACAGGGGGCTATCACTGAAGCTTTCTTT
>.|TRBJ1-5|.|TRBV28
CATRTDYSNQPQHF
TGTGCCACCCGGACAGACTATAGCAATCAGCCCCAGCATTTT
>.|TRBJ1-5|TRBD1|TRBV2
CASSPTGGGQPQHF
TGTGCCAGCAGCCCTACAGGGGGCGGTCAGCCCCAGCATTTT
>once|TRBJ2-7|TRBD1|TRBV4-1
CASSQAQGAAYEQYF
TGCGCCAGCAGCCAAGCTCAGGGGGCCGCCTACGAGCAGTACTTC
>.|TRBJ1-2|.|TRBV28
CASSLDNYGYTF
TGTGCCAGCAGTTTGGATAACTATGGCTACACCTTC
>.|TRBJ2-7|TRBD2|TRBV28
CASRLLAGGLEQYF
TGTGCCAGCAGATTACTAGCGGGGGGGCTCGAGCAGTACTTC
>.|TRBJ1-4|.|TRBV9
CASSVDEGSVNEKLFF
TGTGCCAGCAGCGTAGACGAAGGTTCGGTTAATGAAAAACTGTTTTTT
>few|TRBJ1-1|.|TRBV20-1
CSALTNTEAFF
TGCAGTGCTTTAACGAACACTGAAGCTTTCTTT
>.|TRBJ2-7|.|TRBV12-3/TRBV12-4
CASSLSRDDEQYF
TGTGCCAGCAGTTTATCCAGGGACGACGAGCAGTACTTC
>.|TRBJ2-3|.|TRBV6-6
CASSSGADTQYF
TGTGCCAGCAGTTCCGGGGCAGATACGCAGTATTTT
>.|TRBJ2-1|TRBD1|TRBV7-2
CASSKLRTGAGSNEQFF
TGTGCCAGCAGCAAATTACGGACAGGGGCGGGGTCCAATGAGCAGTTCTTC
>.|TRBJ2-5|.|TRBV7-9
CASSPTRGGLGETQYF
TGTGCCAGCAGCCCCACCCGAGGGGGGCTTGGGGAGACCCAGTACTTC
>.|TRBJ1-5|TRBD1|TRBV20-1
CSASGQGVVAGQPQHF
TGCAGTGCTAGTGGTCAGGGGGTCGTGGCAGGCCAGCCCCAGCATTTT
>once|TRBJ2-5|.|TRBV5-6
CASSLRGFRETQYF
TGTGCCAGCAGCTTAAGGGGGTTTCGTGAGACCCAGTACTTC
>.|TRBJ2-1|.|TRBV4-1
CASSLDTGLSYNEQFF
TGCGCCAGCAGCCTGGACACAGGACTCTCCTACAATGAGCAGTTCTTC
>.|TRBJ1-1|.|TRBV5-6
CASSLEGYGTEAFF
TGTGCCAGCAGCTTGGAGGGTTATGGCACTGAAGCTTTCTTT
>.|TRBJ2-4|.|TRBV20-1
CSASLVADIQYF
TGCAGTGCTAGTCTGGTGGCGGACATTCAGTACTTC
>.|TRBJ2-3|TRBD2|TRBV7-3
CASSFSGGLWDTQYF
TGTGCCAGCAGCTTTAGCGGGGGGCTTTGGGATACGCAGTATTTT
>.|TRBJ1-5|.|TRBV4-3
CASSQGTADSNQPQHF
TGCGCCAGCAGCCAAGGGACAGCTGATAGCAATCAGCCCCAGCATTTT
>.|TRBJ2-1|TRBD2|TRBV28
CASSFGLAERGTDNEQFF
TGTGCCAGCAGTTTTGGACTAGCGGAGCGAGGGACGGACAATGAGCAGTTCTTC
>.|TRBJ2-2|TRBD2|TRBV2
CASMKGTSGYTGELFF
TGTGCCAGCATGAAAGGGACTAGCGGATACACCGGGGAGCTGTTTTTT
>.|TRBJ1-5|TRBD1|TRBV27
CASKGQNSNQPQHF
TGTGCCAGCAAGGGACAGAATAGCAATCAGCCCCAGCATTTT
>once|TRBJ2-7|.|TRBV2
CASKAGAREQYF
TGTGCCAGCAAGGCAGGGGCAAGGGAGCAGTACTTC
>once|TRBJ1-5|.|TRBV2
CASSDSRGGRKSHQPQHF
TGTGCCAGCAGTGACTCTAGGGGGGGAAGGAAGTCGCACCAGCCCCAGCATTTT